The rows below give T cell receptor beta chains drawn from one sample of a study of Ad26.COV2.S vaccination and SARS-CoV-2 variants. Produced via immunoSEQ multiplex PCR; TCRdb's table is partial and in-frame only. The sample holds some 520,000 clones, approximately 90% seen once. This specimen consisted of peripheral blood, obtained in a trial of Ad26.COV2.S vaccine versus placebo. The source of these receptors is a person between 18 and 60 years old who received the Ad26.COV2.S COVID-19 vaccine or a placebo. CDR3s include the opening cysteine and the closing phenylalanine or tryptophan. A D gene is named only where the DNA matches it firmly. Clone size is given for some rows only: seen once, a few or many times, or a class if the clone is expanded.

TRBJ2-2,TRBV7-8,-,-,TGTGCCAGCAGTCTGGGAGCGGCCGGGGAGCTGTTTTTT,CASSLGAAGELFF
TRBJ1-5,TRBV7-2,-,-,TGTGCCAGCAGCCTAATTACCTCTTCCCAAGGGCCCCAGCATTTT,CASSLITSSQGPQHF
TRBJ1-6,TRBV6-2/TRBV6-3,few,-,TGTGCCAGCAGTACACAGGGTTCACCCCTCCACTTT,CASSTQGSPLHF
TRBJ1-5,TRBV6-7,-,TRBD1,TGTGCCAGCAGTTACCAGACAGGGGGTAATCAGCCCCAGCATTTT,CASSYQTGGNQPQHF
TRBJ2-2,TRBV11-2,-,TRBD2,TGTGCCAGCAGCCCTGGACTAGCGGGAGGGCTTAACGGGGAGCTGTTTTTT,CASSPGLAGGLNGELFF
TRBJ1-4,TRBV25-1,once,-,TGTGCCAGCAGTGACCCTACAGGGAAATACGAAAAACTGTTTTTT,CASSDPTGKYEKLFF
TRBJ2-3,TRBV5-4,-,-,TGTGCCAGCAGCTTGGACTATAAAGATACGCAGTATTTT,CASSLDYKDTQYF
TRBJ1-1,TRBV29-1,-,-,TGCAGCGTGGGGGGCACTGAAGCTTTCTTT,CSVGGTEAFF
TRBJ2-5,TRBV5-1,once,-,TGCGCCAGCAGCTTGGGCCCCGATAGAGAGACCCAGTACTTC,CASSLGPDRETQYF
TRBJ1-3,TRBV6-6,few,-,TGTGCCAGCAGAGGGTGGACCAGCTCTGGAAACACCATATATTTT,CASRGWTSSGNTIYF
TRBJ1-4,TRBV7-9,-,-,TGTGCCAGCAGAGCAGGGATGGGGGCCGAAAAACTGTTTTTT,CASRAGMGAEKLFF
TRBJ2-1,TRBV3-1/TRBV3-2,-,TRBD2,TGTGCCAGCAGCCAAGATGCGGGACTAGGGGAGGGTGAGCAGTTCTTC,CASSQDAGLGEGEQFF
TRBJ2-7,TRBV18,-,TRBD2,TGTGCCAGCTCTCCAGGACTAGCGGGAGGTTCCTACGAGCAGTACTTC,CASSPGLAGGSYEQYF
TRBJ2-7,TRBV18,-,TRBD1,TGTGCCAGCTCACCATTGGGACAGGGGAGCTACGAGCAGTACTTC,CASSPLGQGSYEQYF
TRBJ2-2,TRBV18,-,TRBD1,TGTGCCAGCTCACCGGACAGGGTCTCGGCAGGGGAGCTGTTTTTT,CASSPDRVSAGELFF
TRBJ2-1,TRBV27,-,TRBD2,TGTGCCAGCAGTTCGAGACTAGCGGGCGAGGAGCAGTTCTTC,CASSSRLAGEEQFF